Below, one T cell receptor (beta chain) is given with its context. Its antigen is unknown. Described treatment: roughly ten-day PBMC culture with coronavirus spike peptide pools or control peptides (ViraFEST assay). IL-2 (approximately 9 IU/ml) and peptide pools (approximately 9.7 ug/ml) were added to cultures of approximately 2 million PBMCs per well. The data belong to a study of vaccination and CD4 T cells after COVID-19. Study context: Participants were vaccinated with two doses, given as either BNT162b2 or mRNA-1273 vaccine. The peptides that stimulated the cells were overlapping spike peptides from SARS-CoV-2, HCoV-NL63, HCoV-OC43 and HCoV-229E.

Sequenced with the Oncomine TCR Beta short-read assay was DNA taken from cultured CD4+ T cells. TCRdb re-derived calls from the PCR reads in MiXCR, one entry per CDR3 protein. This table has roughly 12,000 distinct CDR3 sequences, approximately 47% appearing once. CDR3 length: 15 amino acids. V gave up 6 bases and J gave up 5 bases; unmatched junction bases: 10. Sequences were obtained from cultured CD4+ T cells from blood. This TCR derives from a human donor with COVID-19. V and J are TRBV12-3 or TRBV12-4 and TRBJ2-5; 9 bases align to TRBD2. The CDR3 here is CASSRSSGVSETQYF. CDR3 DNA sequence: TGTGCCAGCAGCAGATCTAGCGGGGTCAGCGAGACCCAGTACTTC.